Following are 16 T cell receptor beta chains from one sample sequenced in a study of blood T cell repertoires in COVID-19. The table came from immunoSEQ multiplex PCR; TCRdb's copy has only in-frame clones and leaves some out. The sample gives some 45,000 clones, roughly four fifths of which show up once; more than 20% is in the top ten. The sample comprised peripheral blood. The source of these receptors is a woman aged 55-69 years with acute or convalescent COVID-19.

The chain uses TRBV6-6 and TRBJ2-1; 10 bases are shared with TRBD2. The CDR3 totals 15 residues. CDR1 and CDR2 (germline): MNHNY, SVGAGI (reference sequence). Trimming cost V 6 bases and J 8 bases; bases outside gene matches: 10. The CDR3: CASRIPGLANHEQFF. The CDR3 DNA reads TGTGCCAGCAGGATACCGGGACTAGCGAATCATGAGCAGTTCTTC.

This clone was seen a few times. The gene calls are TRBV29-1 and TRBJ2-1; TRBD2 agrees at 8 bases. The germline V gene encodes CDR1 SQVTM and CDR2 ANQGSEA. Trimming at V came to 7 bases and at J to 9 bases, leaving 8 bases not matched to a gene. CDR3 length: 12 amino acids. CDR3 in amino acids: CSGRAGVVEQFF. For the CDR3, the DNA is TGCAGCGGCCGAGCGGGGGTCGTTGAGCAGTTCTTC.

The chain carries TRBV14 and TRBJ2-7; possibly TRBD1 for D (5 bases). Per germline, CDR1 SGHDN and CDR2 FVKESK. The CDR3 runs to 14 residues. The V end lost 0 bases, the J end lost 2 bases, and 8 bases lay between the germline ends. The CDR3 coding sequence is TGTGCCAGCAGCCAAGACCAGGGTACCTACGAGCAGTACTTC. Encoded protein: CASSQDQGTYEQYF. Full variable domain (remainder filled in from reference TRBV14 and TRBJ2-7): EAGVTQFPSHSVIEKGQTVTLRCDPISGHDNLYWYRRVMGKEIKFLLHFVKESKQDESGMPNNRFLAERTGGTYSTLKVQPAELEDSGVYFCASSQDQGTYEQYFGPGTRLTVT.

The chain combines TRBV29-1 with TRBJ1-2; TRBD1 is a possible D gene (5 bases). Trimming took 0 bases from V and 3 from J, leaving 14 bases between them. Germline assignment: CDR1 SQVTM and CDR2 ANQGSEA. This CDR3 region has 15 residues. The CDR3 DNA reads TGCAGCGTTGAAGATCCTTGGACACCTGACTATGGCTACACCTTC. Amino acid sequence: CSVEDPWTPDYGYTF.

V and J are TRBV5-6 and TRBJ1-2, with a weak D call TRBD1 (5 bases). Germline V CDR1 and CDR2: SGHDT, YYEEEE. This CDR3 contains 16 residues. Trimming cost V 2 bases and J 3 bases, with 17 bases left between them. The CDR3 DNA is TGTGCCAGCAGCTTCAAAGCGGGCCGGGGGGACTATGGCTACACCTTC. It encodes CASSFKAGRGDYGYTF.

V and J are TRBV6-5 and TRBJ2-2; D may be TRBD2 (5 bases). Germline values: CDR1 MNHEY, CDR2 SVGAGI. Trimming cost V 2 bases and J 1 base, with 11 bases left between them. This CDR3 spans 16 amino acids. CDR3 sequence: CASSYGGALNTGELFF. CDR3 nucleotides: TGTGCCAGCAGTTACGGAGGCGCGTTGAACACCGGGGAGCTGTTTTTT.

This chain uses TRBV5-1 with TRBJ2-3, with unresolved D. CDR1 and CDR2 from the germline V gene are SGHRS and YFSETQ. The CDR3 is 12 amino acids. V was clipped by 1 base and J by 4 bases, with 4 bases between them. CDR3 DNA sequence: TGCGCCAGCAGCTTGACAGCAGATACGCAGTATTTT. This sequence encodes CASSLTADTQYF.

The gene calls are TRBV14 and TRBJ1-2, with a weak D call TRBD1 (5 bases). The germline V and J ends were trimmed by 4 bases and 4 bases, with 10 bases remaining between them. The CDR3 loop spans 13 amino acids. CDR1 is SGHDN, CDR2 FVKESK, per germline. The CDR3 DNA reads as TGTGCCAGCAGCCGTCGCGGGGCCTATGGCTACACCTTC. Its protein product is CASSRRGAYGYTF.

The CDR3 spells CASSLMEGLNTEAFF. The CDR3 DNA follows: TGCGCCAGCAGCCTCATGGAGGGCCTGAACACTGAAGCTTTCTTT. The chain joins TRBV5-1 to TRBJ1-1; no reliable D call. Deletions cut 4 bases from V and 0 bases from J, with 13 bases between. The CDR3 has 15 residues. CDR1 SGHRS and CDR2 YFSETQ come from the germline V gene.

V usage is TRBV2 and J usage is TRBJ1-3; D unresolved. There are 13 residues in the CDR3. The V gene lost 2 bases and the J gene lost 3 bases, with 5 bases spanning the gap. The V gene's germline CDR1 is SNHLY and CDR2 FYNNEI. As DNA, the CDR3 is TGTGCCAGCAGTGAACCGTATGGAAACACCATATATTTT. Its translation: CASSEPYGNTIYF.

The chain uses TRBV4-1 and TRBJ2-7, with 8 bases identical to TRBD1. Germline CDR1 and CDR2: MGHRA and YSYEKL. The junction had 7 bases not matched to a gene; V was cut back by 0 bases and J by 3 bases. CDR3 length equals 16 residues. The CDR3: CASSQEPTRGHYEQYF. In DNA, the CDR3 is TGCGCCAGCAGCCAAGAACCTACCAGGGGGCACTACGAGCAGTACTTC.

V gene TRBV11-1 combines with J gene TRBJ1-1, with TRBD1 identical over 9 bases. The CDR3 sequence is 13 residues long. V shed 4 bases and J 8 bases; nucleotides not matched to a gene: 5. Germline V gene sequence: CDR1 SGHAT, CDR2 FQDESV (reference sequence). The CDR3 DNA reads TGTGCCAGCAGCTACCCGGGACAGGGAGAAGCTTTCTTT. Its translation is CASSYPGQGEAFF.

The chain is built from TRBV30 and TRBJ1-2; unclear D gene. Trimming stripped 0 bases from V and 7 bases from J, with 15 bases between. The germline V gene has CDR1 GTSNPN and CDR2 SVGIG (reference sequence). This CDR3 spans 14 amino acids. CDR3 nucleotides: TGTGCCTGGAGTGTACCTAGCCGCGGAAGTGGCTACACCTTC. As protein: CAWSVPSRGSGYTF.

The V gene is TRBV5-1, the J gene TRBJ2-3; D is possibly TRBD2 (6 bases). Germline V gene lookup returns CDR1 SGHRS and CDR2 YFSETQ. The V and J ends lost 1 base and 2 bases respectively, with 14 bases between them. The CDR3 contains 16 residues. CDR3 residues: CASSLHWGEATDTQYF. In nucleotides, the CDR3 is TGCGCCAGCAGCTTGCATTGGGGGGAAGCCACAGATACGCAGTATTTT.

The V and J genes are TRBV7-2 and TRBJ1-4, with D hard to call. In germline, CDR1 is SGHTA, CDR2 FQGNSA. The CDR3 sequence is 12 residues long. V was shortened by 3 bases and J by 4 bases, with 3 bases between the two germline ends. The CDR3 DNA reads as TGTGCCAGCAGCTTCGGTAATGAAAAACTGTTTTTT. Amino acids: CASSFGNEKLFF.

The rearrangement joins TRBV18 to TRBJ1-1, with D unresolved. CDR1 KGHSH and CDR2 LQKENI come from the germline V gene. The V and J ends lost 3 bases and 2 bases respectively, with 13 bases between them. The CDR3 is 15 amino acids. CDR3 region: CASSPNSLKNTEAFF. The CDR3 DNA is TGTGCCAGCTCACCCAACTCGCTAAAAAACACTGAAGCTTTCTTT.